The rows below give T cell receptor beta chains drawn from one sample of a study of blood T cell repertoires in COVID-19. Sequencing used immunoSEQ multiplex PCR; TCRdb keeps in-frame clones, though not all of them. The sample consists of about 400,000 clones, approximately 88% of them appearing once. The sequenced sample consisted of PBMCs or T cells enriched from blood (not recorded which). These receptors were taken from a young woman with acute COVID-19. The CDR3 runs from the conserved cysteine through the conserved F or W. D genes are given only for firm matches. Expanded clones are given a class, and other clones once, few, many or no size at all.

once,.,TRBV2,TRBJ1-1,CASSVPPGAFF,TGTGCCAGCAGTGTCCCACCGGGGGCTTTCTTT
.,TRBD1,TRBV6-4,TRBJ2-1,CASSDASGQGGNEQFF,TGTGCCAGCAGTGACGCATCGGGACAGGGAGGCAATGAGCAGTTCTTC
.,.,TRBV11-3,TRBJ2-2,CASSYRGSGELFF,TGTGCCAGCAGCTATCGGGGGTCCGGGGAGCTGTTTTTT
.,.,TRBV2,TRBJ1-6,CASSDSDSLNSPLHF,TGTGCCAGCAGTGATTCGGACAGCTTGAATTCACCCCTCCACTTT
once,TRBD1,TRBV24-1,TRBJ2-6,CATSEAPGQVSGANVLTF,TGTGCCACCAGTGAAGCTCCGGGACAGGTCTCTGGGGCCAACGTCCTGACTTTC
.,TRBD2,TRBV5-1,TRBJ2-1,CASSLGSSGGRYNEQFF,TGCGCCAGCAGCTTGGGGTCTAGCGGGGGGCGATACAATGAGCAGTTCTTC
.,.,TRBV7-2,TRBJ1-5,CASSLAFSNQPQHF,TGTGCCAGCAGCTTAGCCTTTAGCAATCAGCCCCAGCATTTT
.,.,TRBV6-5,TRBJ2-3,CASRARGWLDTQYF,TGTGCCAGCAGGGCGAGGGGGTGGTTAGATACGCAGTATTTT
.,.,TRBV18,TRBJ2-7,CASSPGQGMYEQYF,TGTGCCAGCTCACCGGGCCAGGGAATGTACGAGCAGTACTTC
once,TRBD1,TRBV7-8,TRBJ2-1,CASSFRGQVYSYNEQFF,TGTGCCAGCAGCTTCAGAGGACAGGTTTACTCCTACAATGAGCAGTTCTTC
.,.,TRBV30,TRBJ1-1,CAWSQGTTEAFF,TGTGCCTGGAGTCAGGGTACCACTGAAGCTTTCTTT
few,.,TRBV19,TRBJ1-1,CASSLLWGVPTEAFF,TGTGCCAGTAGTCTGCTTTGGGGGGTGCCCACTGAAGCTTTCTTT
few,.,TRBV4-1,TRBJ2-1,CASRRGFVDNEQFF,TGCGCCAGCAGAAGGGGATTCGTCGACAATGAGCAGTTCTTC
once,TRBD2,TRBV7-2,TRBJ2-1,CASSKVSGGSYNEQFF,TGTGCCAGCAGCAAAGTGAGCGGGGGCTCCTACAATGAGCAGTTCTTC
.,.,TRBV18,TRBJ1-5,CASSLARQGLQPQHF,TGTGCCAGCTCACTAGCAAGGCAGGGGCTTCAGCCCCAGCATTTT
.,.,TRBV6-5,TRBJ2-7,CASRERASYEQYF,TGTGCCAGCAGAGAGCGGGCCTCCTACGAGCAGTACTTC
.,.,TRBV9,TRBJ1-6,CASGPFQTYNSPLHF,TGTGCCAGCGGCCCATTTCAGACCTATAATTCACCCCTCCACTTT
.,.,TRBV12-3/TRBV12-4,TRBJ1-1,CASSQTWGLEAFF,TGTGCCAGCAGTCAAACATGGGGGCTAGAAGCTTTCTTT
.,TRBD1,TRBV12-3/TRBV12-4,TRBJ1-1,CASTIDRDTEAFF,TGTGCCAGCACCATCGACAGGGACACTGAAGCTTTCTTT
.,.,TRBV28,TRBJ2-1,CASSLAGALYNEQFF,TGTGCCAGCAGTTTAGCGGGGGCCCTCTACAATGAGCAGTTCTTC
.,.,TRBV6-6,TRBJ1-2,CASSYGLSGFGYTF,TGTGCCAGCAGTTACGGGTTATCCGGGTTTGGCTACACCTTC
.,.,TRBV7-8,TRBJ2-7,CASSLDSRGHEQYF,TGTGCCAGCAGCTTAGATAGCAGGGGCCACGAGCAGTACTTC
.,TRBD1,TRBV29-1,TRBJ1-2,CSVLRSLTGQGTYGYTF,TGCAGCGTTTTGAGGTCCCTGACGGGACAGGGGACCTATGGCTACACCTTC
.,.,TRBV10-2,TRBJ2-7,CASIPAGYSEQYF,TGCGCCAGCATTCCAGCCGGGTACTCCGAGCAGTACTTC
.,.,TRBV3-1/TRBV3-2,TRBJ1-1,CASSPGGNTEAFF,TGTGCCAGCAGCCCCGGGGGAAACACTGAAGCTTTCTTT
once,TRBD1,TRBV5-4,TRBJ1-2,CASSLGGTGGVNYGYTF,TGTGCCAGCAGCTTGGGCGGGACAGGGGGCGTGAACTATGGCTACACCTTC
.,.,TRBV30,TRBJ1-2,CAWTSFQGSGYTF,TGTGCCTGGACGTCGTTTCAGGGAAGCGGCTACACCTTC
once,.,TRBV10-1,TRBJ1-6,CASSGGLGSNSPLHF,TGCGCCAGCAGTGGCGGACTGGGATCGAATTCACCCCTCCACTTT
once,.,TRBV6-1,TRBJ1-1,CASSDRGAANTEAFF,TGTGCCAGCAGTGATCGGGGGGCCGCGAACACTGAAGCTTTCTTT